The 13 T cell receptor beta chains presented below share a single source sample, sequenced in a study of shared clonotypes between healthy human individuals. Generated by immunoSEQ multiplex PCR, the TCRdb table keeps only in-frame clones and is missing some. This table holds some 2.3 million clones, over 90% found once. The sequencing sample was made of naive CD4+ T cells from PBMCs. Indicated subset: CD45RA+ positively selected. The receptors here all came from a man between 18 and 29 years old in good health. Some clones in this sample may be carry-over from other donors' samples.

The chain employs TRBV9 and TRBJ2-5, with D tentatively TRBD1 (5 bases). The germline V gene has CDR1 SGDLS and CDR2 YYNGEE. The length of the CDR3 is 14 residues. V lost 0 bases and J 4 bases, leaving 10 bases between the germline ends. CDR3 residues: CASSVEGWAETQYF. In DNA, the CDR3 is TGTGCCAGCAGCGTAGAGGGGTGGGCAGAGACCCAGTACTTC.

The V call is TRBV9, the J call TRBJ2-1; the match to TRBD2 covers 8 bases. CDR3 length: 15 amino acids. Unmatched junction bases numbered 11, after V lost 6 bases and J lost 6 bases. The germline V gene has CDR1 SGDLS and CDR2 YYNGEE. The CDR3 sequence: CASTPSGRPFNEQFF. As DNA, the CDR3 is TGTGCCAGCACCCCAAGCGGGAGACCCTTCAATGAGCAGTTCTTC.

The rearrangement links TRBV29-1 to TRBJ2-7; D may be TRBD2 (5 bases). The CDR3 length is 13 residues. In germline, CDR1 is SQVTM, CDR2 ANQGSEA. Trimming left V 2 bases short and J 2 bases short, with 10 bases between. This CDR3 reads CSVERETPYEQYF. The CDR3 DNA is TGCAGCGTTGAAAGGGAGACCCCCTACGAGCAGTACTTC.

As regards this clone: This sample includes further DNA sequences coding for the same CDR3. V usage is TRBV6-1 and J usage is TRBJ2-7, with 11 bases that match TRBD2. CDR1 is MNHNS, CDR2 SASEGT, per germline. The V and J ends lost 1 base and 4 bases, in that order; junction bases with no gene match: 0. The CDR3 has 14 residues. This chain's CDR3 is CASSEGTSGYEQYF. For the CDR3, the DNA is TGTGCCAGCAGTGAAGGGACTAGCGGGTACGAGCAGTACTTC.

Note on this clone: This same CDR3 is encoded by further DNA sequences in the sample. The J gene is TRBJ2-7, the V gene TRBV5-1; 11 bases align to TRBD2. Germline V gene data show CDR1 as SGHRS and CDR2 as YFSETQ. The CDR3 sequence is 15 residues long. V dropped 2 bases and J dropped 7; count of bases not matched to a gene: 8. As DNA, the CDR3 is TGCGCCAGCAGCTTTATAGCGGGAGGGCCGGGAGAGCAGTACTTC. Its translation is CASSFIAGGPGEQYF.

Concerning this clone itself: In the same sample, other DNA sequences code for this CDR3. The chain links TRBV29-1 to TRBJ2-5; a possible D gene is TRBD2 (6 bases). The CDR3 contains 13 residues. Between the trimmed V and J ends, which lost 3 bases and 5 bases, there was a span of 13 bases. Germline V gene lookup returns CDR1 SQVTM and CDR2 ANQGSEA. In DNA, the CDR3 is TGCAGCGTTGAGGCCGGGGCGGGGGAGACCCAGTACTTC. Translated, it gives CSVEAGAGETQYF.

This sequence joins TRBV11-3 and TRBJ1-1; D unresolved. This CDR3 contains 13 residues. Between the trimmed V and J ends, which lost 2 bases and 1 base, there was a span of 5 bases. Germline V gene sequence: CDR1 SGHNT, CDR2 YENEEA. CDR3 nucleotides: TGTGCCAGCAGCTTATACGAGAACACTGAAGCTTTCTTT. Encoded protein: CASSLYENTEAFF.

This rearrangement joins TRBV5-1 to TRBJ2-5; D remains unclear. Germline V CDR1 and CDR2: SGHRS, YFSETQ. The ends were cut back, 7 bases at V and 4 bases at J, with 17 bases in the middle. The CDR3 spans 14 residues. The CDR3: CASRPTWMGETQYF. Written as DNA, the CDR3 is TGCGCCAGCCGGCCCACTTGGATGGGAGAGACCCAGTACTTC.

A note on this clone: Other nucleotide sequences from this sample produce the same CDR3. The chain recombines TRBV7-2 with TRBJ2-4; D remains ambiguous. The CDR3 covers 14 residues. Germline V gene data show CDR1 as SGHTA and CDR2 as FQGNSA. Trimming pared 1 base from V and 1 base from J, leaving 5 bases between. DNA of the CDR3: TGTGCCAGCAGCTTAGGGCGGGCCAAAAACATTCAGTACTTC. Protein sequence: CASSLGRAKNIQYF.

Concerning this clone itself: This sample includes further DNA sequences coding for the same CDR3. The V call is TRBV18, the J call TRBJ1-5, with D maybe TRBD1 (6 bases). The germline V gene encodes CDR1 KGHSH and CDR2 LQKENI. Trimming took 3 bases from V and 0 from J, leaving 9 bases between them. The CDR3 sequence is 15 residues long. The CDR3 DNA reads TGTGCCAGCTCACCTGGACAGTATAGCAATCAGCCCCAGCATTTT. It is translated as CASSPGQYSNQPQHF.

V gene TRBV28 combines with J gene TRBJ1-5; D gene unclear. The germline CDR1 and CDR2 sequences are MDHEN and SYDVKM. Trimming left V 2 bases short and J 9 bases short, with 8 bases between. CDR3 length equals 12 residues. CDR3 DNA: TGTGCCAGCAGTTTAGTCAGCTTGCCCCAGCATTTT. The encoded protein is CASSLVSLPQHF.

This chain joins TRBV7-3 and TRBJ2-1, with TRBD2 identical over 8 bases. The CDR3 loop spans 14 amino acids. The V gene's germline CDR1 is SGHTA and CDR2 FQGTGA. V lost 1 base, J lost 16 bases, and 12 bases stayed unmatched. The CDR3 region is CASSLIREGGSLFF. The CDR3 region has the DNA TGTGCCAGCAGCTTAATTCGGGAGGGCGGGAGTCTTTTCTTC. Variable domain in full (rest from reference TRBV7-3 and TRBJ2-1): GAGVSQTPSNKVTEKGKYVELRCDPISGHTALYWYRQSLGQGPEFLIYFQGTGAADDSGLPNDRFFAVRPEGSVSTLKIQRTERGDSAVYLCASSLIREGGSLFFGPGTRLTVL.

This chain connects TRBV7-9 to TRBJ2-7, with TRBD1 matching 9 bases. This CDR3 contains 18 residues. Germline assignment: CDR1 SEHNR and CDR2 FQNEAQ (reference sequence). With V trimmed by 5 bases and J by 4 bases, 18 bases remained unmatched. CDR3 in amino acids: CASSPRDRVPPGLYEQYF. CDR3 in DNA: TGTGCCAGCAGCCCCCGGGACAGGGTGCCTCCCGGCTTATACGAGCAGTACTTC.